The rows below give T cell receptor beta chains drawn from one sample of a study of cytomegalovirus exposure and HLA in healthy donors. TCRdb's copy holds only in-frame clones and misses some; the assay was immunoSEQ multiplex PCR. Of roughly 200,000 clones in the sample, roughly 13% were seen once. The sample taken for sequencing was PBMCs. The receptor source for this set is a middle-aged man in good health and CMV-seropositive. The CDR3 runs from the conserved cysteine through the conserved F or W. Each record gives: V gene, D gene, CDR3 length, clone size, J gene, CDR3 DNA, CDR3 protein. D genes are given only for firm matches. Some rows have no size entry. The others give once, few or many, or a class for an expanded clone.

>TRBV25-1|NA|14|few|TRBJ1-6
TGTGCCAGCAGTGCACTAAGTCCTAATTCACCCCTCCACTTT
CASSALSPNSPLHF
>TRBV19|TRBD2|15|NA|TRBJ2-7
TGTGCCAGTAGTACCACTAGCGGGGGGGCCTACGAGCAGTACTTC
CASSTTSGGAYEQYF
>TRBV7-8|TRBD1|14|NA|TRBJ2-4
TGTGCCAGCAGCTTAGAAGGGACAGGGAACATTCAGTACTTC
CASSLEGTGNIQYF
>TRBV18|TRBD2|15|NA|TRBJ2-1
TGTGCCAGCTCATCTGGACTAGCAGTGGGCAATGAGCAGTTCTTC
CASSSGLAVGNEQFF
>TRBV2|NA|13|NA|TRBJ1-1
TGTGCCAGCACCCGACGGGGGAACACTGAAGCTTTCTTT
CASTRRGNTEAFF
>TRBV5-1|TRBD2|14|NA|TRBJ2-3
TGCGCCAGCAGCCTAGCGGGGAACACAGATACGCAGTATTTT
CASSLAGNTDTQYF
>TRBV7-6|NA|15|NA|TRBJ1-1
TGTGCCAGCAGCTTAACAGGCAGCCCGAGGACTGAAGCTTTCTTT
CASSLTGSPRTEAFF
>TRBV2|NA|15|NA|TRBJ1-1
TGTGCCAGCAGTTTTCCGACAGGAGGTTACACTGAAGCTTTCTTT
CASSFPTGGYTEAFF
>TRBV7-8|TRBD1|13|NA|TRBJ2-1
TGTGCCAGCAGCTTCTGGGACAGCTATGAGCAGTTCTTC
CASSFWDSYEQFF
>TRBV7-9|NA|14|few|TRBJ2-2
TGTGCCAGCAGCTTAGCTGGGGGGACCGGGGAGCTGTTTTTT
CASSLAGGTGELFF
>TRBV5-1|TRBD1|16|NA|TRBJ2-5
TGCGCCAGCAGCAGGGAGACAGGGCCACCTTTGGATAACCAGTACTTC
CASSRETGPPLDNQYF
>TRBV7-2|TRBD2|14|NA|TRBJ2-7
TGTGCCAGCACCCCAGCTAGCGGGTACTACGAGCAGTACTTC
CASTPASGYYEQYF
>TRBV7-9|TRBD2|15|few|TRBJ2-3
TGTGCCAGCAGCTTAGGAGGCGGGGGGCCAGATACGCAGTATTTT
CASSLGGGGPDTQYF
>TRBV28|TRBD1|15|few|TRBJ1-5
TGTGCCAGCAGTGAAACAGGGGGTGGCGATCAGCCCCAGCATTTT
CASSETGGGDQPQHF
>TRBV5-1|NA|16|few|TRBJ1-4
TGCGCCAGCAGCTTGGGGACAGCCCTTCCAAATGAAAAACTGTTTTTT
CASSLGTALPNEKLFF
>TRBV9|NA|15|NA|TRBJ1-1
TGTGCCAGCAGCGTAGAGGACAGACCGAACACTGAAGCTTTCTTT
CASSVEDRPNTEAFF
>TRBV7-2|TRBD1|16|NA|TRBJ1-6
TGTGCCAGCAGCTCGTCGGGACAGAGATATAATTCACCCCTCCACTTT
CASSSSGQRYNSPLHF
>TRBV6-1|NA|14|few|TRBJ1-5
TGTGCCAGCAGTGAAGGCTATAGCAATCAGCCCCAGCATTTT
CASSEGYSNQPQHF
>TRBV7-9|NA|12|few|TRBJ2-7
TGTGCCAGCACCCAGACAGGCCCTGAGCAGTACTTC
CASTQTGPEQYF
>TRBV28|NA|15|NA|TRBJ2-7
TGTGCCAGCAGCCCCCCGGGCGGGGGCGCCTACGAGCAGTACTTC
CASSPPGGGAYEQYF
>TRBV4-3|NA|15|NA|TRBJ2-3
TGCGCCAGCAGCCGCTCGGGGGCGGGGGCAGATACGCAGTATTTT
CASSRSGAGADTQYF
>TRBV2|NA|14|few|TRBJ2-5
TGTGCCAGCAGTATACGGACAGATCAAGAGACCCAGTACTTC
CASSIRTDQETQYF
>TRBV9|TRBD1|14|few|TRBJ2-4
TGTGCCAGCAGCAGCCCAGGGGGCAAAAACATTCAGTACTTC
CASSSPGGKNIQYF
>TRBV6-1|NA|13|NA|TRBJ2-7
TGTGCCAGCAGTGATAATGAGGCAGCCGAGCAGTACTTC
CASSDNEAAEQYF
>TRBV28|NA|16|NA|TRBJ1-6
TGTGCCAGCAGCATACTTAAGTCCGGCTATAATTCACCCCTCCACTTT
CASSILKSGYNSPLHF
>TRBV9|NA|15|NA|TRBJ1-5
TGTGCCAGCAGCCCAACCGGGCAGGGAAAGGAGCCCCAGCATTTT
CASSPTGQGKEPQHF
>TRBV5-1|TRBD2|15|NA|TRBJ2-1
TGCGCCAGCAGCGAGGGACTAGCGGGGGCCGGAGAGCAGTTCTTC
CASSEGLAGAGEQFF